This T cell receptor beta chain comes out of a study of cytomegalovirus exposure and HLA in healthy donors (TCRdb year 2017). Describing the broader study: According to an earlier analysis of 550 to 700 of the donors, about 179 million T cells yielded 100 million or so unique TCR beta sequences and roughly 280 Gb of sequence data. About 280 gigabases of sequencing data and 80 million or so unique TCR sequences were included in an early release covering about 600 HLA-typed donors. Among the roughly 430 genotyped donors, 75% to 90% belonged to the genetic ancestry cluster associated with self-reported Caucasian donors. The study aimed to test whether signatures of past pathogen exposure could be identified by cataloging public T cell receptors. The study used immunosequencing to profile the T cell repertoires of 600 to 850 subjects and linked those repertoires to cytomegalovirus serostatus. Besides the first cohort of approximately 710 subjects, a separate validation cohort made up of over 95 different subjects was used. To predict cytomegalovirus infection status, the study combined high-throughput TCR immunosequencing, statistical association of individual TCRs with disease status, and machine learning. A later analysis re-examined previously published TCR beta repertoires from about 700 donors and added high-resolution HLA genotyping to investigate patterns of TCR occurrence. Rather than using new phenotypic data, the later analysis identified candidate immune exposures from TCR beta sequences and from how often those sequences occurred across donors. An earlier analysis of approximately 630 of the donors applied high-throughput TCR beta sequencing to assess whether each TCR beta V gene segment acted as functional or pseudogenic. Donor age, sex, ethnicity and CMV serostatus were compiled together with the repertoire data. Genome-wide SNP genotypes for about 65% of the roughly 700 donors were used in a later genetic analysis, which treated that subset as a discovery cohort. All discovery cohort repertoires had been generated using a single sequencing platform. Both class I and class II loci were covered by HLA typing, at four-digit resolution. Typing coverage differed by locus: A, B, C, DRB1 and DQB1 were typed in roughly 629-640 donors, DQA1 in around 500, DPA1 in 600 to 610, and DPB1 in just under 490. Five DR-DQ haplotypes were handled as single units for association and clustering, since linkage in the cohort was strong. On average, roughly 240,000 unique TCR beta nucleotide sequences were sequenced per donor among more than 350 genotyped donors of the cohort, with roughly 18% of those sequences being non-productive.

As encoded in the germline V gene (reference sequence), CDR1 is MNHEY while CDR2 is SMNVEV. At the junction V is shortened by 5 bases and J by 0 bases; bases outside the gene matches: 2. The CDR3 contains 14 residues, cysteine and phenylalanine counted. CDR3 DNA only is kept here, 42 bases in frame from base 1. Receptors were amplified or captured by the immunoSEQ multiplex PCR assay. For the multiplex PCR, a mixture combining 60 forward primers for TCR Vbeta segments and 13 reverse primers for TCR Jbeta segments was used. The CDR3 region of rearranged TCR beta genes was amplified from genomic DNA by a multiplex PCR assay. The Illumina HiSeq System was used to sequence the amplified TCR beta libraries as 87-base-pair reads. The published analysis was carried out like this. Across the 700 or so repertoires, a later analysis counted approximately 83 million unique TCR beta chains, 9.5 million to 13 million of which were shared by at least two donors. Raw reads were error-corrected and collapsed into unique sequences with a nearest-neighbor algorithm that merged closely related sequences to remove PCR and sequencing errors. V, D and J gene segments were assigned by aligning CDR3 sequences to IMGT reference sequences. For a sequence to be retained, a match of at least six nucleotides to both a V gene segment and a J gene segment was required. A rearrangement counted as productive if the CDR3 had no stop codons and remained in frame with V and J, and every other rearrangement counted as non-productive. Following IMGT convention, CDR3 was defined as the stretch from the second conserved V-encoded cysteine to the conserved J-encoded phenylalanine. The earlier analysis of fewer than 700 of the donors excluded sequences that lacked an unambiguous match to a single V gene segment. In an earlier analysis of almost 600 of the donors, a V segment was called functional when productive rearrangements were above 56.7%, and segregating when the standard deviation between donors exceeded 5%. A statistical classification framework was built to diagnose cytomegalovirus status from the catalog of TCR beta chain sequences. V and J gene assignment, in a later analysis, came from comparing TCR nucleotide sequences with IMGT/GENE-DB human TR gene sequences. The TCRdist pipeline was used in a later analysis to assign CDR3 sequences and most-parsimonious VDJ recombination scenarios. In a later analysis, every TCR beta chain was defined by the combination of its CDR3 amino acid sequence and its V-gene family, and reads without a unique V-gene family were dropped. As a way to deal with suspected cross-contamination and a sequencing artifact, a later analysis dropped 640 or so nucleotide sequences that were highly shared and had low generation probability. In a later analysis, a clonal expansion index was calculated for each public chain from normalized within-repertoire ranks of inferred template counts. Generation probabilities in a later analysis came from a VDJ recombination model fitted to out-of-frame rearrangements, and those results were checked against IGoR. Hypergeometric tests were used in a later analysis to score TCR-TCR, TCR-HLA and TCR-CMV co-occurrence, with a repertoire-size bias correction applied to the TCR pairs. A later analysis estimated false discovery rates by permuting HLA or CMV assignments 20 times. In a later analysis, co-occurring TCRs were grouped with DBSCAN, and TCRdist sequence similarity was added when clustering was performed within HLA-allele-positive subsets. Repertoires with fewer than 30,000 or more than 120,000 public chains, plus five repertoires with anomalous nucleotide sharing, were excluded from co-occurrence clustering. Not all clones reach the TCRdb copy of this immuneACCESS table, which keeps in-frame sequences only. Checked studies attribute under half of the gap to unresolved V genes and leave the rest unexplained. V, J and clone size were drawn from that table, and D and trimming were deduced from the DNA. The sample includes some 200,000 clones, with more than 60% observed a single time. The ten largest clones capture roughly 1.5% of the sample.

The cohort comprised hundreds of healthy bone marrow donors. At the time of sampling, all cohort members were nominally healthy, though unrecorded immune exposures were likely present. The donor tested CMV seronegative, placing the donor among the 350 to 400 seronegative members of the cohort. Each donor provided a peripheral blood sample, and peripheral blood mononuclear cells were used for TCR beta sequencing. The Qiagen DNeasy Blood Extraction Kit was used to extract genomic DNA from the blood cell samples. This clone was recorded only once. This clone's antigen is unknown. No clone much larger than this one lies a single base away; base qualities are absent. The sample has other DNA sequences that encode this CDR3 too. Summary of the overall study and its limitations: According to a later analysis, TCR association rates differed among HLA loci, with DRB1 alleles showing the most associated TCRs and HLA-C alleles showing the fewest. The authors suggested that the approach could potentially be extended to other disease states and immunological phenotypes. In this cohort, only TCR beta chains were sequenced, and detectable features were limited by the absence of alpha or paired-chain data. Assigning TCR associations to individual alleles was difficult when HLA alleles, especially DR and DQ, strongly co-occurred. In a later analysis, several top co-occurrence clusters were reported to appear linked to parvovirus B19, influenza, CMV and Epstein-Barr virus. The presence/absence analyses assumed that sequencing depth was roughly uniform across donors, and that assumption may not be true. A later analysis associated 16,951 TCR beta sequences with specific HLA alleles at a false discovery rate of 0.05. Correlated functional status among segregating V segments might reflect linkage disequilibrium, but an unknown experimental factor could not be ruled out. Broadly in line with IMGT annotations, most TCR beta V segments showed up in productive rearrangements about 87% or about 30% of the time in an earlier analysis of a few hundred of the donors. HLA typing was unavailable for some donors at each locus, so association tests used only the typed subset. Seventeen rarely observed V segments, including chromosome 9 orphons, were excluded from the earlier analysis of some 590 of the donors because counts were too low. The only immune exposure information available for the cohort was CMV serostatus. An association between a missense DCLRE1C variant and V-gene and J-gene trimming of TCR beta chains was found in a later genetic analysis and replicated in an independent cohort. The study listed approximately 150 TCR beta chains as associated with cytomegalovirus. While some public TCRs were present in many individuals, most TCR sequences turned up only very rarely across donors. A further reported finding was that TCR beta sequences accurately predicted the HLA-A and HLA-B alleles for most subjects in the first cohort. A later genetic analysis reported fewer N-insertions in productive TCRs among donors in an Asian-associated ancestry cluster than the approximately 700-donor mean. In both the original and validation cohorts, the classifier was reported to diagnose cytomegalovirus status with high specificity and sensitivity. A group of highly shared sequence variants was considered likely to be a technical artifact of the sequencing pipeline. Compared with equally common non-associated chains, HLA-associated TCR beta chains in a later analysis were more clonally expanded and had lower generation probabilities. A later analysis found that most CMV-associated TCR beta chains appeared HLA-restricted, with HLA associations seemingly driven largely by CMV exposure. In vitro tests confirmed that three of the cytomegalovirus-associated TCR beta chains recognize cytomegalovirus antigens. Some IMGT-functional V segments, including TRBV6-2 and TRBV6-3, could not be distinguished by the 87-base-pair reads and were therefore excluded.

This sequence uses TRBV27 and TRBJ1-1, with TRBD1 identical over 8 junction bases. The source material was PBMCs. The receptor comes from a man aged 45-65 years in good health and CMV-seronegative. The DNA sequence is as follows: TGTGCCAGCAGTCGACAGGGGTTGAACACTGAAGCTTTCTTT. Its protein reads: CASSRQGLNTEAFF.